This T cell receptor beta chain was captured by sequencing in a study of human T cells and chemical hapten exposure. The CDR3 runs to 17 residues. V trimming: 5 bases; J trimming: 5 bases; junction bases outside the gene matches: 13. Germline V gene sequence: CDR1 SGHAT, CDR2 FQNNGV. TCRdb reprocessed the RACE reads with MiXCR, giving one entry per CDR3 protein. The sample carries about 93,000 distinct CDR3 sequences, 6.5% to 10% recorded once. As to time point: pre-sensitization, week 0. Treatment specified: therapeutic diphenylcyclopropenone sensitization with weekly scalp DPC. This receptor was taken from a man between 40 and 49 years old with alopecia areata. Some clones in this sample may be carry-over from other donors' samples. V is TRBV11-2 and J is TRBJ2-3; 10 nucleotides align to TRBD2. Sequenced material: whole blood, taken in connection with sensitization to the hapten diphenylcyclopropenone (DPC). CDR3 nucleotides: TGTGCCAGCAGCCCCCGTGGAGCGGGAGGGCTGGGAGATACGCAGTATTTT. Protein: CASSPRGAGGLGDTQYF.